This TCR beta chain was observed in a study of T cell clones after liver transplantation. Trimming left V 7 bases short and J 7 bases short, with 6 bases between. The CDR3 loop spans 9 amino acids. Germline V CDR1 and CDR2: SQVTM, ANQGSEA. Data came from immunoSEQ multiplex PCR; TCRdb stores just in-frame clones and leaves some out. Of 95,000 to 130,000 clones in the sample, 90% were seen once. Overall study results and limits: Graft donor-reactive T cells possibly entered the graft instead of undergoing deletion. Low donor cell numbers restricted donor-reactive repertoire measurement in two subjects.

Note on this clone: The antigen remains undetermined.

The chain combines TRBV29-1 with TRBJ2-3, with D uncertain. This sequence originates from a human patient who received a liver transplant. Some T cells may be provided by the graft donor. The sample was CD4+ T cells from blood, taken 12 months after liver transplant. The CDR3 DNA follows: TGCAGCGGAGCTCATACGCAGTATTTT. Its protein is CSGAHTQYF.